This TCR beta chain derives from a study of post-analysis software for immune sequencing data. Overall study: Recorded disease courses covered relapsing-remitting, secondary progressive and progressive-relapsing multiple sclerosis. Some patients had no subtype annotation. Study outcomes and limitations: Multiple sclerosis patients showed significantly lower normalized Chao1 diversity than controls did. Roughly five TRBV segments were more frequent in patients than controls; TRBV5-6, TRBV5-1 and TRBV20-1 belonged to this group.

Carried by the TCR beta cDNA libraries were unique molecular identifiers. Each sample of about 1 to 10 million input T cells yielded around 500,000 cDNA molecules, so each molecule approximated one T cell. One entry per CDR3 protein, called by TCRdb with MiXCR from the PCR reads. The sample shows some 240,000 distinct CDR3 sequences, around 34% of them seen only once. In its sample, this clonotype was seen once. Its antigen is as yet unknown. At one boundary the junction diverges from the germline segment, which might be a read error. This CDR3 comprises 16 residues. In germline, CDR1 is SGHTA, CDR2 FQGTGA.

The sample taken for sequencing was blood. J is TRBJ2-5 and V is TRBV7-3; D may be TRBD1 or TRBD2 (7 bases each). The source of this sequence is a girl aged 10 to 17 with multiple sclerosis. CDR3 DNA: TGTGCCAGCAGCTTACAGGGGGGAGGGCTAGGAGAGGCCCAGTACTTC. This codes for CASSLQGGGLGEAQYF.